Listed below are T cell receptor beta chains from one sample, sequenced in a study of cytotoxic CD8 clonotypes in ibrutinib-treated CLL. Repertoires were generated with immunoSEQ multiplex PCR, while TCRdb's copy carries only in-frame clones and drops some. In the table there are 100,000 to 150,000 clones, approximately 83% of which are singletons. The source material was PBMCs, sampled after 24 months of ibrutinib treatment. These receptors all stem from a human donor with chronic lymphocytic leukemia. Each CDR3 is given with its conserved first and last residue. D genes are given only for firm matches. Expanded clones get a size class; other rows say once, few or many, or leave the size out.

j_call,clone_size,d_call,v_call,cdr3_aa,cdr3_nt
TRBJ2-7,-,-,TRBV6-5,CASSPDSTYEQYF,TGTGCCAGCAGCCCCGACAGCACCTACGAGCAGTACTTC
TRBJ2-3,-,-,TRBV5-1,CASSLDGALPDTQYF,TGCGCCAGCAGCTTGGACGGGGCACTCCCGGATACGCAGTATTTT
TRBJ1-1,-,-,TRBV7-9,CASTQQTGHGEAFF,TGTGCCAGCACTCAGCAGACAGGCCATGGTGAAGCTTTCTTT
TRBJ2-7,-,-,TRBV7-5,CARSLGGTRHEQYF,TGTGCCAGAAGCTTAGGGGGTACGCGGCACGAGCAGTACTTC
TRBJ2-5,-,-,TRBV5-6,CASSLAGVETQYF,TGTGCCAGCAGCTTGGCGGGAGTCGAGACCCAGTACTTC
TRBJ1-1,-,-,TRBV27,CASQRHRDLDTEAFF,TGTGCCAGCCAACGACACAGGGATCTGGACACTGAAGCTTTCTTT
TRBJ2-7,-,TRBD2,TRBV7-3,CASSLGLAGVHEQYF,TGTGCCAGCAGCCTTGGACTAGCGGGAGTCCACGAGCAGTACTTC
TRBJ1-5,-,-,TRBV11-2,CASSLSAQSNQPQHF,TGTGCCAGCAGCTTATCGGCGCAGAGCAATCAGCCCCAGCATTTT
TRBJ1-5,-,-,TRBV9,CASSPHARGDGQPQHF,TGTGCCAGCAGCCCTCACGCAAGGGGGGACGGGCAGCCCCAGCATTTT
TRBJ2-2,-,-,TRBV6-5,CASSYDPLSNTGELFF,TGTGCCAGCAGTTACGACCCACTTTCGAACACCGGGGAGCTGTTTTTT
TRBJ2-3,-,-,TRBV4-1,CASSPRLFTDTQYF,TGCGCCAGCAGCCCCCGACTGTTCACAGATACGCAGTATTTT
TRBJ2-5,-,-,TRBV19,CASSIGRKETQYF,TGTGCCAGTAGTATTGGACGGAAAGAGACCCAGTACTTC
TRBJ1-2,few,-,TRBV6-5,CASRDRNYGYTF,TGTGCCAGCAGGGACAGAAACTATGGCTACACCTTC
TRBJ1-1,-,-,TRBV6-6,CASSSRTVMPTEAFF,TGTGCCAGCAGTTCAAGGACCGTTATGCCCACTGAAGCTTTCTTT
TRBJ1-5,-,-,TRBV19,CASSTRQVYSNQPQHF,TGTGCCAGTAGTACGCGACAGGTTTATAGCAATCAGCCCCAGCATTTT
TRBJ2-5,once,-,TRBV5-1,CASSPVVGAVETQYF,TGCGCCAGCAGCCCGGTTGTCGGGGCGGTCGAGACCCAGTACTTC
TRBJ2-7,-,TRBD1,TRBV6-6,CAIRDSNYEQYF,TGTGCCATCCGGGACAGTAACTACGAGCAGTACTTC